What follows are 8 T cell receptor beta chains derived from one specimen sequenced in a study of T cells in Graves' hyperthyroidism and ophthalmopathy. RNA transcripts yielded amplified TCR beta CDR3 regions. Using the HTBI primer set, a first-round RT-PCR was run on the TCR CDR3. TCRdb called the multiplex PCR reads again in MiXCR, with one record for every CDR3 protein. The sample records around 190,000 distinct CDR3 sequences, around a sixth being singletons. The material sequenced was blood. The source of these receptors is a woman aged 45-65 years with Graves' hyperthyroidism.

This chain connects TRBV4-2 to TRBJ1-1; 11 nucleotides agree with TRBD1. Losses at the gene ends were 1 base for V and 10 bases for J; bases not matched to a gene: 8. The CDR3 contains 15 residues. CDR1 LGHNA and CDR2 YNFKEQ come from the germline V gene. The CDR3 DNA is TGTGCCAGCAGCCAAGGATCGGACAGGGGGCAAGTAGCTTTCTTT. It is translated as CASSQGSDRGQVAFF.

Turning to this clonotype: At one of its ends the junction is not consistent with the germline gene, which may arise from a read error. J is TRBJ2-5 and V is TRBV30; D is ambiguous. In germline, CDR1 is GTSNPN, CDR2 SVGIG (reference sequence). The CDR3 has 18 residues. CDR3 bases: TGTGCCTGGAGTGTTGATAAGTGGGCGGCGCAACGCCAAGAGACCCGGTACTTC. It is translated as CAWSVDKWAAQRQETRYF.

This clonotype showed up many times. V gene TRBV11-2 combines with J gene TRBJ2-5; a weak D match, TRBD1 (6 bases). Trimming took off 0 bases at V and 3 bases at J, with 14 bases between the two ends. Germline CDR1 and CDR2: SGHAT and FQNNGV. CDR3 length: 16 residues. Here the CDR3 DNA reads TGTGCCAGCAGCTTAGATAACATACAGGGTAAAGAGACCCAGTACTTC. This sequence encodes CASSLDNIQGKETQYF.

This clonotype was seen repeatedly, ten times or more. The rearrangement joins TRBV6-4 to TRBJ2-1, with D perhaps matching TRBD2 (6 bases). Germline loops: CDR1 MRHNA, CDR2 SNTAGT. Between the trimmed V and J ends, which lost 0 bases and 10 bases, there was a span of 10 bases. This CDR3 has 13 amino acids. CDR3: CASSDSTSGEQFF. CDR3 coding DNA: TGTGCCAGCAGTGACTCTACCAGCGGGGAGCAGTTCTTC.

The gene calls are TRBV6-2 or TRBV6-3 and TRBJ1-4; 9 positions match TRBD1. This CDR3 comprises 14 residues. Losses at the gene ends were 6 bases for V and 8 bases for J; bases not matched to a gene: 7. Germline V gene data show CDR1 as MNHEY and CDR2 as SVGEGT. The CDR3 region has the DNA TGTGCCAGCAGCCGGGGACAGGGATTGGAAAAACTGTTTTTT. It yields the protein CASSRGQGLEKLFF.

The CDR3 region is CASSSPDLYNEQFF. In DNA form, the CDR3 reads TGCGCCAGCAGCTCCCCCGACTTGTACAATGAGCAGTTCTTC. The rearrangement joins TRBV5-1 to TRBJ2-1; no definite D call. CDR3 length: 14 amino acids. The germline CDR1 and CDR2 sequences are SGHRS and YFSETQ. The germline V and J ends were trimmed by 3 bases and 4 bases, with 11 bases remaining between them.

This CDR3 is CASSYSSGLSEQYF. The DNA for the CDR3 is TGTGCCAGCAGTTACTCTTCCGGACTCTCTGAGCAGTACTTC. The rearrangement joins TRBV6-6 to TRBJ2-5; TRBD2 might be the D (5 bases). This CDR3 region has 14 residues. V lost 0 bases and J lost 11, with 16 bases in between. Germline assignment: CDR1 MNHNY and CDR2 SVGAGI (reference sequence).

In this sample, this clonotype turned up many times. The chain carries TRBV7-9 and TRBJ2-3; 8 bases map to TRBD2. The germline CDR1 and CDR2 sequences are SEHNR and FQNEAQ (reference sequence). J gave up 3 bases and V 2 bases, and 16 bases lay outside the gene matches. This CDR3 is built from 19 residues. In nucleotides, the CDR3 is TGTGCCAGCAGCTTACCTCTCGGTAGAGCGGGAGAACGAACAGATACGCAGTATTTT. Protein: CASSLPLGRAGERTDTQYF.